This T cell receptor (beta chain) emerged from a study of blood T cell repertoires in COVID-19. Trimming took off 4 bases at V and 6 bases at J, with 8 bases between the two ends. CDR1 SGHTA and CDR2 FQGTGA come from the germline V gene. This CDR3 has 12 residues. Some clones are missing from TCRdb's copy, which holds only in-frame ones; the method was immunoSEQ multiplex PCR. The sample gives fewer than 200,000 clones, 84% of which show up once; approximately 2.6% is in the top ten. This receptor was taken from a woman older than 75 with COVID-19, enrolled during active disease. The sequenced sample was peripheral blood. This chain joins TRBV7-3 and TRBJ2-3; perhaps TRBD2 as D (6 bases). The CDR3 loop reads CASSSRGDTQYF. CDR3 in DNA: TGTGCCAGCAGCTCTCGGGGGGATACGCAGTATTTT.